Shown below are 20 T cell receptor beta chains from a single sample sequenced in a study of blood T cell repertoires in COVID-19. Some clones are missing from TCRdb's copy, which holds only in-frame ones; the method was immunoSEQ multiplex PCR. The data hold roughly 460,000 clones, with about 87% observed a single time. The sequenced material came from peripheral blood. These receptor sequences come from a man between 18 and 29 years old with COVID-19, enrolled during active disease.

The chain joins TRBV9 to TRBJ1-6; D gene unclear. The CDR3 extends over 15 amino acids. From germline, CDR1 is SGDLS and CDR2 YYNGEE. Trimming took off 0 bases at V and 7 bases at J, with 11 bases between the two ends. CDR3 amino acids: CASSVAGQINSPLHF. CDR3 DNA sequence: TGTGCCAGCAGCGTAGCTGGGCAGATAAATTCACCCCTCCACTTT.

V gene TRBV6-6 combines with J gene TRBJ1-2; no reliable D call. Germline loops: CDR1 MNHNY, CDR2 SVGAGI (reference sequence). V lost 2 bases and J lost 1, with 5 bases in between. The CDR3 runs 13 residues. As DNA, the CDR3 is TGTGCCAGCAGTTACGAGGTTAACTATGGCTACACCTTC. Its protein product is CASSYEVNYGYTF.

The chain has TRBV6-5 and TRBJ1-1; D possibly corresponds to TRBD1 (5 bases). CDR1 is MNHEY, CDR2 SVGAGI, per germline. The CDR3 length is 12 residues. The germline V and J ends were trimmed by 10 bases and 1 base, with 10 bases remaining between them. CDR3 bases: TGTGCCATCAATAGGGGGAACACTGAAGCTTTCTTT. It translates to CAINRGNTEAFF.

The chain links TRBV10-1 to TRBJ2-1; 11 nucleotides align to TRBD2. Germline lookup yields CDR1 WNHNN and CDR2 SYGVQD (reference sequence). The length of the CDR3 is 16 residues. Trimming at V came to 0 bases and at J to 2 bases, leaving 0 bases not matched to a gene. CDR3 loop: CASSESSGRAYNEQFF. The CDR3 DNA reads TGCGCCAGCAGTGAGTCTAGCGGGAGGGCCTACAATGAGCAGTTCTTC.

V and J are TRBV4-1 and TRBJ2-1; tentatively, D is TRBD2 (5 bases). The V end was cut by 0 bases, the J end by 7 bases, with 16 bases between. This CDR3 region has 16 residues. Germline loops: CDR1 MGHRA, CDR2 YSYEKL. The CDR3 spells CASSQEGAVQWNEQFF. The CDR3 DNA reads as TGCGCCAGCAGCCAAGAAGGAGCGGTTCAATGGAATGAGCAGTTCTTC.

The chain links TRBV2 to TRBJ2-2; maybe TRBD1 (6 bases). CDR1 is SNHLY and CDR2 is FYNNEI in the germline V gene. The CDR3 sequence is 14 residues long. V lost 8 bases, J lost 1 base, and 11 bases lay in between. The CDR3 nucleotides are TGTGCCAGCCGATACAGGGAGAACACCGGGGAGCTGTTTTTT. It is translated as CASRYRENTGELFF.

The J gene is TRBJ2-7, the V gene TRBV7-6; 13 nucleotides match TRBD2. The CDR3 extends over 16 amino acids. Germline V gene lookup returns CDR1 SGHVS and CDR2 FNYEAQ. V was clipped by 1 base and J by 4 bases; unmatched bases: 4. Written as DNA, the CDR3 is TGTGCCAGCAGCTTAGGTCCGGGACTAGCGGGGTACGAGCAGTACTTC. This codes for CASSLGPGLAGYEQYF.

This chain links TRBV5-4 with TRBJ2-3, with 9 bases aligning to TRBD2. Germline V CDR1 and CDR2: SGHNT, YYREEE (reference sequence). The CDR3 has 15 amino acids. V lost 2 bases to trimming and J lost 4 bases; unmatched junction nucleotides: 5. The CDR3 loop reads CASSLGGGAADTQYF. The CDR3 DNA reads TGTGCCAGCAGCTTAGGCGGGGGGGCGGCAGATACGCAGTATTTT.

CDR3: CASSLVVGVYNEQFF. The CDR3 coding sequence is TGTGCCAGCAGCTTGGTAGTTGGAGTCTACAATGAGCAGTTCTTC. The gene calls are TRBV11-3 and TRBJ2-1; D gene uncertain. CDR1 is SGHNT, CDR2 YENEEA, per germline. This CDR3 has 15 amino acids. Trimming left V 3 bases short and J 3 bases short, with 12 bases between.

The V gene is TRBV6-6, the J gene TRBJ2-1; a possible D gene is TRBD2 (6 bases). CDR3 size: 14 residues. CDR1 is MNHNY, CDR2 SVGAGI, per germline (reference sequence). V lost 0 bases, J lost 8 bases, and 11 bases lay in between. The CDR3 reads CASSYSTSRDEQFF. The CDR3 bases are TGTGCCAGCAGTTACTCGACTAGTCGGGATGAGCAGTTCTTC.

The chain's CDR3 is CASSGSSYNEQFF. The CDR3, as DNA: TGTGCCAGCAGCGGGAGCTCCTACAATGAGCAGTTCTTC. The rearrangement joins TRBV27 to TRBJ2-1, with D maybe TRBD2 (6 bases). Germline CDR1 and CDR2: MNHEY and SMNVEV (reference sequence). The CDR3 length is 13 residues. V lost 6 bases, J lost 0 bases, and 6 bases lay in between.

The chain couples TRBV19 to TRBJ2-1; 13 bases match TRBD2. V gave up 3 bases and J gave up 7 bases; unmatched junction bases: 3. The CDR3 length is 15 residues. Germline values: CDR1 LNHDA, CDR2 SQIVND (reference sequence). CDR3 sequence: CASSIWGLAGNEQFF. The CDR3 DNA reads TGTGCCAGTAGTATTTGGGGACTAGCGGGAAATGAGCAGTTCTTC.

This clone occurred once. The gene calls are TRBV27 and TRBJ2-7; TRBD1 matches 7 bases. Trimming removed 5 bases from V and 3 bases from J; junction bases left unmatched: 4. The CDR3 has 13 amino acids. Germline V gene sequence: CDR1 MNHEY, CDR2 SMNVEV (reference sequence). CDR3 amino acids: CASSRQGNYEQYF. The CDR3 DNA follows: TGTGCCAGCAGTAGACAGGGTAACTACGAGCAGTACTTC.

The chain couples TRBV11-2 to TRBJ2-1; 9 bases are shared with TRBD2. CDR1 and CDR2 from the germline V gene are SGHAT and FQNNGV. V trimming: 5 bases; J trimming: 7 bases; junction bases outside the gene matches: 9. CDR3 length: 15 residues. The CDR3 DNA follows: TGTGCCAGCAGCCTCCTGACGACTAGCGGTAATGAGCAGTTCTTC. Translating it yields CASSLLTTSGNEQFF. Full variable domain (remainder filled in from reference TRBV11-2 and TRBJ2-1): EAGVAQSPRYKIIEKRQSVAFWCNPISGHATLYWYQQILGQGPKLLIQFQNNGVVDDSQLPKDRFSAERLKGVDSTLKIQPAKLEDSAVYLCASSLLTTSGNEQFFGPGTRLTVL.

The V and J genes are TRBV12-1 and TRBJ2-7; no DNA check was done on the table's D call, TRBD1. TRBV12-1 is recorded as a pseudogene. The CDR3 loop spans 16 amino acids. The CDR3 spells CASSARPGQRGHEQYF. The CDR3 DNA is TGTGCCAGCAGCGCTCGCCCGGGACAGAGAGGTCACGAGCAGTACTTC.

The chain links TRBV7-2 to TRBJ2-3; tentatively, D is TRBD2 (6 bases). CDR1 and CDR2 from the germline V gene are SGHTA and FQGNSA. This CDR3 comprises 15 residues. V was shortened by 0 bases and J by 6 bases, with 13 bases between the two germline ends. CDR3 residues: CASSLALGGTDTQYF. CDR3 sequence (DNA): TGTGCCAGCAGCTTAGCCCTGGGCGGGACCGATACGCAGTATTTT.

The CDR3 bases are TGTGCCAGCAGCTTAGGGGGCACAGGGCCCGGGAAGACCCAGTACTTC. Protein: CASSLGGTGPGKTQYF. The V gene is TRBV7-2, the J gene TRBJ2-5; D may be TRBD1 (6 bases). Germline V lookup: CDR1 SGHTA, CDR2 FQGNSA. The V end lost 1 base, the J end lost 6 bases, and 18 bases lay between the germline ends. The CDR3 covers 16 residues.

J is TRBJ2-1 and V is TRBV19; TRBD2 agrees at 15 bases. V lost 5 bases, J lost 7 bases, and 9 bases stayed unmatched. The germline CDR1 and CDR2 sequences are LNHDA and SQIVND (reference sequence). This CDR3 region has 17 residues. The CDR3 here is CASSPRTSGGAGNEQFF. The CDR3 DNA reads TGTGCCAGTAGTCCCCGGACTAGCGGGGGGGCCGGAAATGAGCAGTTCTTC.

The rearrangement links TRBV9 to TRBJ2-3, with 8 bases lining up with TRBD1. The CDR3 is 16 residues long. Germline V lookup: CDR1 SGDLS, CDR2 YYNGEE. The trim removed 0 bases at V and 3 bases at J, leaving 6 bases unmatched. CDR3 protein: CASSVVGTGGTDTQYF. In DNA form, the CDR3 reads TGTGCCAGCAGCGTAGTTGGGACAGGAGGAACAGATACGCAGTATTTT.

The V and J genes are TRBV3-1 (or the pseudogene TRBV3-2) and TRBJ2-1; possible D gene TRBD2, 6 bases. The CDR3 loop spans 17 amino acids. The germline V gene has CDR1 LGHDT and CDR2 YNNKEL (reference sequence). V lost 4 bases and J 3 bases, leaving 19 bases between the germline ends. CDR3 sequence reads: CASSPRAGGALYNEQFF. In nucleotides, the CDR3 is TGTGCCAGCAGCCCCCGGGCCGGGGGTGCCCTCTACAATGAGCAGTTCTTC.